Reported below is one T cell receptor (beta chain). The protocol was immunoSEQ multiplex PCR, while the TCRdb copy is restricted to in-frame clones and leaves out a portion. There are under 35,000 clones in the sample; approximately 92% occur only once, and 2% to 2.5% lies in the top ten. Trimming removed 4 bases from V and 4 bases from J, with 12 bases in between. The CDR3 sequence is 15 residues long. Per germline, CDR1 SGDLS and CDR2 YYNGEE. The sample originates from a study of T cells in localized non-small cell lung cancer. The starting material was peripheral blood, obtained before any cancer treatment. This receptor was identified in an older female donor with stage I lung adenocarcinoma. J is TRBJ1-6 and V is TRBV9; D is perhaps TRBD1 (5 bases). DNA for the CDR3: TGTGCCAGCAGCCCGGGGACCGAATATAATTCACCCCTCCACTTT. This encodes CASSPGTEYNSPLHF.